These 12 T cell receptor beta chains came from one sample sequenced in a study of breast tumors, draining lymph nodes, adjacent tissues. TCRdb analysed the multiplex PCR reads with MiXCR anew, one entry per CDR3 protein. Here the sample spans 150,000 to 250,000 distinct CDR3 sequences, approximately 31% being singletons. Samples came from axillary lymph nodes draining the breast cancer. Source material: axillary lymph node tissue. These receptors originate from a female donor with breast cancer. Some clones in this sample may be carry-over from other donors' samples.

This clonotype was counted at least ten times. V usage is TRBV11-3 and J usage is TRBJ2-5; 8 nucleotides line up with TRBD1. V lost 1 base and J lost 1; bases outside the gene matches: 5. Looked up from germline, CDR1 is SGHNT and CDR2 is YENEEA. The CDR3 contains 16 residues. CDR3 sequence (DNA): TGTGCCAGCAGCTTAGGTGGACAGGGAACCCAAGAGACCCAGTACTTC. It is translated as CASSLGGQGTQETQYF.

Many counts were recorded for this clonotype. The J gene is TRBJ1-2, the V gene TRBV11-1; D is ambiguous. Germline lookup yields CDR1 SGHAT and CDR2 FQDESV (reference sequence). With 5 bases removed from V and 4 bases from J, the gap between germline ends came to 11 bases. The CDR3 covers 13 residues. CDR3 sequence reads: CASSLSQSYGYTF. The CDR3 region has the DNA TGTGCCAGCAGCCTATCTCAGAGCTATGGCTACACCTTC.

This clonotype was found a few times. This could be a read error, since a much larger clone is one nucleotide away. Here the CDR3 reads CNAEGDTTYEQYF. The DNA of the CDR3 is TGCAATGCGGAGGGGGACACCACCTACGAGCAGTACTTC. The chain is built from TRBV20-1 and TRBJ2-7; tentatively, D is TRBD1 or TRBD2 (6 bases each). CDR1 is DFQATT and CDR2 is SNEGSKA in the germline V gene (reference sequence). The CDR3 extends over 13 amino acids.

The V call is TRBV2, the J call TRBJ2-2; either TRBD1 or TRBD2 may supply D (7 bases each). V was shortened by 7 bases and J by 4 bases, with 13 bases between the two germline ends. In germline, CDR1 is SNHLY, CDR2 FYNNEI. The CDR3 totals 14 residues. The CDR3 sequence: CASNTGEGTGELFF. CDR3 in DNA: TGTGCCAGCAACACAGGGGAGGGCACCGGGGAGCTGTTTTTT.

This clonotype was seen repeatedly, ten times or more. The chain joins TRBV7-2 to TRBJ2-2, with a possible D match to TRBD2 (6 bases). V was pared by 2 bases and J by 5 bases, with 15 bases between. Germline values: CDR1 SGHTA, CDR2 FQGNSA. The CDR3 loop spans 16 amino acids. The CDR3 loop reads CASSLLSGLATGELFF. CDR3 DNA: TGTGCCAGCAGCTTACTATCCGGCCTAGCGACCGGGGAGCTGTTTTTT.

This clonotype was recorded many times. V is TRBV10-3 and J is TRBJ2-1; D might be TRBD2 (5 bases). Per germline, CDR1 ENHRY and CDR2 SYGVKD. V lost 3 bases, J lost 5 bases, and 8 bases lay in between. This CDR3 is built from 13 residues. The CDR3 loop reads CAISDNGDNEQFF. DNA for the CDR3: TGTGCCATCAGTGACAACGGGGACAATGAGCAGTTCTTC.

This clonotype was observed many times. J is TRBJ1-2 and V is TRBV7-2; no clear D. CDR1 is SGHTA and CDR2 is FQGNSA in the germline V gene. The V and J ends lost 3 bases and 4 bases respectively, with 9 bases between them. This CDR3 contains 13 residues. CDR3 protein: CASSFGEGYGYTF. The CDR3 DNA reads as TGTGCCAGCAGCTTTGGAGAGGGCTATGGCTACACCTTC.

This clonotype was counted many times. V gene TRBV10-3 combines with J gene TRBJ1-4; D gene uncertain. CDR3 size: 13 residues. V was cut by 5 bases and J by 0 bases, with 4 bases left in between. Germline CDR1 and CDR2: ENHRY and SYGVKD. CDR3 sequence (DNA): TGTGCCATCAGTCAGACAACTAATGAAAAACTGTTTTTT. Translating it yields CAISQTTNEKLFF.

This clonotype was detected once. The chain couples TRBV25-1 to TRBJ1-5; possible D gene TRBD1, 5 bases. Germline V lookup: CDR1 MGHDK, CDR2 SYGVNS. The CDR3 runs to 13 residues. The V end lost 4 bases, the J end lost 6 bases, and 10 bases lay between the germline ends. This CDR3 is CASSGWGIQPQHF. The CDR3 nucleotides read TGTGCCAGCAGTGGGTGGGGGATTCAGCCCCAGCATTTT.

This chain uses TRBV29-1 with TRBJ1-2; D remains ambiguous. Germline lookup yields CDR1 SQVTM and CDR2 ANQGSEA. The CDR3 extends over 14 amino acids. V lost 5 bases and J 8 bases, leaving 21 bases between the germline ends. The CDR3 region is CSVPWVLSEEGYTF. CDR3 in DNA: TGCAGCGTTCCTTGGGTTCTTTCAGAGGAGGGCTACACCTTC. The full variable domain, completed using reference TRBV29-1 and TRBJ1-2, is SAVISQKPSRDICQRGTSLTIQCQVDSQVTMMFWYRQQPGQSLTLIATANQGSEATYESGFVIDKFPISRPNLTFSTLTVSNMSPEDSSIYLCSVPWVLSEEGYTFGSGTRLTVV.

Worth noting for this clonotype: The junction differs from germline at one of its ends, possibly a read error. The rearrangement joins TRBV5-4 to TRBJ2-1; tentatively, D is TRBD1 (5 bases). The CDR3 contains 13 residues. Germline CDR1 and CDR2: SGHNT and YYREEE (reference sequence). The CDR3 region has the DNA TGTGCCAGCAGCTTGGCAGGGCACGATGAGCAGTCCTTC. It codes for CASSLAGHDEQSF.

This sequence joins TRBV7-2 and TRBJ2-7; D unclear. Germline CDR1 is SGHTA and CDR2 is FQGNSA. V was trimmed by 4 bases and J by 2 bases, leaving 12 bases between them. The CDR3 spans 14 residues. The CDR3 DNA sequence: TGTGCCAGCAGCTGTAGCTCGCCACCCTACGAGCAGTACTTC. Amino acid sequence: CASSCSSPPYEQYF.